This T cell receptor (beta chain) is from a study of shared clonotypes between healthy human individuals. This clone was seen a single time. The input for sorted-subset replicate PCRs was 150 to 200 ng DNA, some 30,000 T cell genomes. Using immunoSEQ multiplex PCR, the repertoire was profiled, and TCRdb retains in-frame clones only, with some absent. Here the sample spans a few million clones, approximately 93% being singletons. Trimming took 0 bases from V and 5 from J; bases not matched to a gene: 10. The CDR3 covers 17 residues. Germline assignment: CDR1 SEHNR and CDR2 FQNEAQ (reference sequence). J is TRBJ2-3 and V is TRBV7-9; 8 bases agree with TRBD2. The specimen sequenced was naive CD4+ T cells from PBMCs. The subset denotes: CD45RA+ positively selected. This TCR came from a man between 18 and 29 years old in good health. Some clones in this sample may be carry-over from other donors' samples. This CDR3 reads CASSLATASGSRDTQYF. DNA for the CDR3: TGTGCCAGCAGCTTAGCGACGGCTAGCGGGTCTAGAGATACGCAGTATTTT.